The 32 T cell receptor beta chains listed next were all sequenced from one sample in a study of human T cells and chemical hapten exposure. TCRdb recomputed calls from the RACE reads with MiXCR, one row per CDR3 protein. The sample records around 60,000 distinct CDR3 sequences, around 7% being singletons. The time point denotes: pre-sensitization, week 0. Treatment described: therapeutic diphenylcyclopropenone sensitization with weekly scalp DPC. Sequencing used whole blood, obtained in connection with sensitization to the hapten diphenylcyclopropenone (DPC). Receptors were obtained from a woman aged 25 to 39 with alopecia areata. Some clones in this sample may be carry-over from other donors' samples.

About this clonotype itself: A read error may explain this, as a much larger clone is one base away. This sequence joins TRBV7-3 and TRBJ1-1; possible D gene TRBD1, 5 bases. This CDR3 region has 14 residues. Germline CDR1 SGHTA, CDR2 FQGTGA. Trimming pared 4 bases from V and 3 bases from J, leaving 12 bases between. The CDR3 DNA is TGTGCCAGCAGCTCTTCGGGGCGAGACACTGAAGCTTTCTTT. Translated, it gives CASSSSGRDTEAFF.

This clonotype has a count of ten or more. The J gene is TRBJ1-2, the V gene TRBV3-1; D gene uncertain. Germline values: CDR1 LGHDT, CDR2 YNNKEL (reference sequence). Between the trimmed V and J ends, which lost 1 base and 1 base, there was a span of 10 bases. The CDR3 length is 15 residues. CDR3 residues: CASSQGLTSNYGYTF. In DNA, the CDR3 is TGTGCCAGCAGCCAAGGCTTGACGAGTAACTATGGCTACACCTTC.

This clonotype was counted many times. This sequence joins TRBV18 and TRBJ2-3; D might be TRBD2 (5 bases). The CDR3 covers 14 residues. CDR1 and CDR2 (germline): KGHSH, LQKENI. Trimming shortened V by 3 bases and J by 4 bases, and 11 bases separated the two germline ends. The CDR3 DNA sequence: TGTGCCAGCTCACCCCCAGCGGCCGCAGATACGCAGTATTTT. It translates to CASSPPAAADTQYF.

The CDR3 DNA reads as TGTGCCAGCAGCTTAGGGACAGGGGACAATCAGCCCCAGCATTTT. Translation: CASSLGTGDNQPQHF. This chain uses TRBV5-4 with TRBJ1-5, with 10 bases fitting TRBD1. The CDR3 totals 15 residues. Trimming removed 2 bases from V and 3 bases from J; junction bases left unmatched: 2. The germline V gene has CDR1 SGHNT and CDR2 YYREEE (reference sequence).

This clonotype was seen a handful of times. A clone one base away is much larger, so this may be a read error. The V and J genes are TRBV3-1 and TRBJ2-7, with D possibly TRBD2 on 5 matching bases. Trimming took off 0 bases at V and 9 bases at J, with 18 bases between the two ends. CDR3 length equals 15 residues. Germline loops: CDR1 LGHDT, CDR2 YNNKEL (reference sequence). The CDR3 spells CASSQDRGRRRPQYF. The CDR3 DNA reads TGTGCCAGCAGCCAAGATAGAGGGCGGCGTCGTCCGCAGTACTTC.

The chain combines TRBV27 with TRBJ1-1; tentatively, D is TRBD1 (5 bases). The germline CDR1 and CDR2 sequences are MNHEY and SMNVEV (reference sequence). Trimming stripped 9 bases from V and 12 bases from J, with 23 bases between. The CDR3 is made up of 13 amino acids. Here the CDR3 reads CASSPITQGASFF. CDR3 coding DNA: TGTGCCAGTTCACCTATCACTCAGGGCGCTTCTTTCTTT.

This clonotype appeared many times. V gene TRBV29-1 combines with J gene TRBJ2-1; D tentatively reads TRBD1 or TRBD2 (6 bases each). Per germline, CDR1 SQVTM and CDR2 ANQGSEA. Trimming left V 4 bases short and J 9 bases short, with 22 bases between. There are 15 residues in the CDR3. This chain's CDR3 is CSVARGDPRQGEQFF. The CDR3 DNA reads as TGCAGCGTTGCTAGGGGGGACCCCCGGCAGGGTGAGCAGTTCTTC.

This clonotype was detected many times. V and J are TRBV20-1 and TRBJ2-7, with 8 bases that match TRBD1. Trimming cost V 4 bases and J 4 bases; bases outside gene matches: 6. In germline, CDR1 is DFQATT, CDR2 SNEGSKA (reference sequence). There are 13 residues in the CDR3. CDR3 coding DNA: TGCAGTGCTACAGGGGGCATCCGGTACGAGCAGTACTTC. Residues: CSATGGIRYEQYF.

Ten or more counts support this clonotype. This sequence joins TRBV7-8 and TRBJ1-2; no clear D gene. V was shortened by 2 bases and J by 4 bases, with 8 bases between the two germline ends. The germline V gene encodes CDR1 SGHVS and CDR2 FQNEAQ. The CDR3 is made up of 13 amino acids. CDR3 residues: CASSLSPSYGYTF. CDR3 bases: TGTGCCAGCAGCTTATCGCCCAGCTATGGCTACACCTTC. The variable domain in full, completed from reference TRBV7-8 and TRBJ1-2, reads GAGVSQSPRYKVAKRGQDVALRCDPISGHVSLFWYQQALGQGPEFLTYFQNEAQLDKSGLPSDRFFAERPEGSVSTLKIQRTQQEDSAVYLCASSLSPSYGYTFGSGTRLTVV.

This clonotype was seen only a few times. The junction and the germline gene differ at one end; a read error may be behind it. The CDR3 DNA reads as TGTGCCAGCAGTTACTCGGATCTGGAGGCGGCCGGTGGCGACACCTTC. It encodes CASSYSDLEAAGGDTF. V and J are TRBV6-5 and TRBJ1-2, with D uncertain. Per germline, CDR1 MNHEY and CDR2 SVGAGI. CDR3 length: 16 amino acids.

Ten or more counts support this clonotype. The rearrangement links TRBV30 to TRBJ1-1; D unclear. The CDR3 loop spans 13 amino acids. Trimming shortened V by 3 bases and J by 1 base, and 9 bases separated the two germline ends. Germline lookup yields CDR1 GTSNPN and CDR2 SVGIG (reference sequence). CDR3 DNA: TGTGCCTGGAGCTTCCAGGAGAACACTGAAGCTTTCTTT. Protein: CAWSFQENTEAFF.

In this sample, this clonotype turned up many times. The chain carries TRBV6-6 and TRBJ1-3; no clear D gene. Germline CDR1 and CDR2: MNHNY and SVGAGI (reference sequence). The CDR3 totals 14 residues. V lost 7 bases, J lost 0 bases, and 10 bases lay in between. The DNA of the CDR3 is TGTGCCAGCACCCCGCCAGACTCTGGAAACACCATATATTTT. Protein sequence: CASTPPDSGNTIYF.

Ten or more counts support this clonotype. The chain links TRBV6-5 to TRBJ1-2; unclear D gene. With 6 bases removed from V and 5 bases from J, the gap between germline ends came to 7 bases. Germline V gene sequence: CDR1 MNHEY, CDR2 SVGAGI. This CDR3 contains 11 residues. The CDR3 nucleotides are TGTGCCAGCAGGAACACATATGGCTACACCTTC. Its protein product is CASRNTYGYTF.

The rearrangement joins TRBV4-1 to TRBJ1-2; 10 bases line up with TRBD1. The CDR3 sequence is 16 residues long. Germline CDR1 MGHRA, CDR2 YSYEKL. The junction had 8 bases not matched to a gene; V was cut back by 4 bases and J by 3 bases. CDR3 coding DNA: TGCGCCAGCAGCCCCACAAGGGACAGGGGTTACTATGGCTACACCTTC. Encoded protein: CASSPTRDRGYYGYTF.

This clonotype was recorded many times. One end of the junction fails to match germline, which may point to a read error. The rearrangement links TRBV5-1 to TRBJ1-1; D gene ambiguous. Germline V gene lookup returns CDR1 SGHRS and CDR2 YFSETQ. The CDR3 runs 14 residues. The CDR3 here is CASRLGGFNTEAFF. The CDR3, as DNA: TGCGCCAGCAGATTGGGTGGATTTAACACTGAAGCTTTCTTT. The variable domain in full, completed from reference TRBV5-1 and TRBJ1-1, reads KAGVTQTPRYLIKTRGQQVTLSCSPISGHRSVSWYQQTPGQGLQFLFEYFSETQRNKGNFPGRFSGRQFSNSRSEMNVSTLELGDSALYLCASRLGGFNTEAFFGQGTRLTVV.

This clonotype was seen repeatedly, ten times or more. One end of the junction is discordant with germline, which a read error may explain. The chain couples TRBV20-1 to TRBJ1-2, with TRBD1 matching 7 bases. The germline V gene has CDR1 DFQATT and CDR2 SNEGSKA (reference sequence). The CDR3 sequence is 13 residues long. The CDR3 protein is CSARDQTGNGDTF. DNA of the CDR3: TGCAGTGCTAGAGATCAGACAGGGAATGGCGACACCTTC.

In its sample, this clonotype was seen a few times. This chain links TRBV19 with TRBJ1-1; no clear D gene. This CDR3 contains 13 residues. The V end was cut by 3 bases, the J end by 4 bases, with 9 bases between. The germline V gene encodes CDR1 LNHDA and CDR2 SQIVND (reference sequence). The CDR3 DNA sequence: TGTGCCAGTAGTATGATGACAACCACTGAAGCTTTCTTT. Its translation is CASSMMTTTEAFF.

There are many counts of this clonotype. This sequence joins TRBV12-3 or TRBV12-4 and TRBJ2-7, with D tentatively TRBD1 (6 bases). CDR3 size: 13 residues. With 2 bases removed from V and 5 bases from J, the gap between germline ends came to 10 bases. The chain's CDR3 is CASSLFEGDEQYF. CDR3 nucleotide sequence: TGTGCCAGCAGTTTATTTGAGGGGGACGAGCAGTACTTC.

This clonotype has at least ten counts. The CDR3 coding sequence is TGTGCCAGCTCAAGCCAGGGGGTAGGAGAGACCCAGTACTTC. It specifies CASSSQGVGETQYF. This rearrangement joins TRBV6-1 to TRBJ2-5, with TRBD1 identical over 7 bases. The V gene end was trimmed by 8 bases and the J gene end by 4 bases; junction bases not matched to a gene: 10. Germline CDR1 is MNHNS and CDR2 is SASEGT. This CDR3 is 14 amino acids long.

The chain links TRBV23-1 to TRBJ1-1, with unresolved D. TRBV23-1 is given ORF status, its function remaining uncertain. The CDR3 consists of 15 residues. Deletions cut 0 bases from V and 7 bases from J, with 15 bases between. CDR3 loop: CASSQSNGGSYEAFF. CDR3 nucleotide sequence: TGCGCCAGCAGTCAATCTAATGGCGGTTCCTATGAAGCTTTCTTT.

V and J are TRBV20-1 and TRBJ1-4; 9 nucleotides agree with TRBD1. The ends lost 3 bases at V and 6 bases at J; junction bases unmatched: 5. Germline V lookup: CDR1 DFQATT, CDR2 SNEGSKA (reference sequence). The length of the CDR3 is 14 residues. CDR3 residues: CSASPQGAYEKLFF. The CDR3 DNA reads TGCAGTGCTAGTCCACAGGGGGCATATGAAAAACTGTTTTTT.

This clonotype was observed at least ten times. The chain has TRBV18 and TRBJ2-3, with D perhaps matching TRBD1 (5 bases). V dropped 2 bases and J dropped 2 bases, with 11 bases sitting between them. This CDR3 is 15 amino acids long. In germline, CDR1 is KGHSH, CDR2 LQKENI. The CDR3 is CASSPNQGFTDTQYF. The DNA of the CDR3 is TGTGCCAGCTCACCAAATCAGGGCTTCACAGATACGCAGTATTTT.

This clonotype was detected ten times or more. CDR3 amino acids: CAWSVRAMGGRGLANSPLHF. Here the CDR3 DNA reads TGTGCCTGGAGTGTACGTGCAATGGGGGGCAGGGGGCTGGCTAATTCACCCCTCCACTTT. V gene TRBV30 combines with J gene TRBJ1-6, with TRBD1 matching 8 bases. CDR1 GTSNPN and CDR2 SVGIG come from the germline V gene (reference sequence). CDR3 length: 20 amino acids. Losses at the gene ends were 0 bases for V and 6 bases for J; bases not matched to a gene: 19. Full variable domain (outside the CDR3, taken from reference TRBV30 and TRBJ1-6): SQTIHQWPATLVQPVGSPLSLECTVEGTSNPNLYWYRQAAGRGLQLLFYSVGIGQISSEVPQNLSASRPQDRQFILSSKKLLLSDSGFYLCAWSVRAMGGRGLANSPLHFGNGTRLTVT.

This clonotype has ten or more counts. This chain connects TRBV6-5 to TRBJ1-2; TRBD1 matches at 10 bases. Germline lookup yields CDR1 MNHEY and CDR2 SVGAGI. Losses at the gene ends were 2 bases for V and 2 bases for J; bases not matched to a gene: 5. The CDR3 contains 16 residues. The CDR3 nucleotides read TGTGCCAGCAGTTACAGGGGACAGGGGCGAAACTATGGCTACACCTTC. This codes for CASSYRGQGRNYGYTF.

This clonotype has a handful of counts. This chain connects TRBV30 to TRBJ1-2; tentative D call: TRBD1 (5 bases). V lost 4 bases to trimming and J lost 4 bases, with 10 bases between them. CDR3 size: 12 residues. From germline, CDR1 is GTSNPN and CDR2 SVGIG (reference sequence). In nucleotides, the CDR3 is TGTGCCTGGACGGAGAGGGGCTATGGCTACACCTTC. The encoded protein is CAWTERGYGYTF.

This clonotype was detected many times. This chain connects TRBV29-1 to TRBJ2-7; D is ambiguous. Germline V gene lookup returns CDR1 SQVTM and CDR2 ANQGSEA. CDR3 size: 13 residues. The V end lost 5 bases, the J end lost 2 bases, and 13 bases lay between the germline ends. CDR3 sequence reads: CSVTRADTYEQYF. The CDR3 DNA reads as TGCAGCGTTACTCGGGCAGATACCTACGAGCAGTACTTC.

This clonotype was recorded many times. V and J are TRBV2 and TRBJ1-1; possibly TRBD1 for D (6 bases). Between the trimmed V and J ends, which lost 6 bases and 3 bases, there was a span of 11 bases. There are 13 residues in the CDR3. Germline lookup yields CDR1 SNHLY and CDR2 FYNNEI. The CDR3 DNA sequence: TGTGCCAGCAGCCTCAGGGGTTACACTGAAGCTTTCTTT. It yields the protein CASSLRGYTEAFF.

This clonotype has a count of ten or more. The chain is built from TRBV6-6 and TRBJ2-3, with 11 positions matching TRBD2. CDR1 MNHNY and CDR2 SVGAGI come from the germline V gene (reference sequence). The V and J ends lost 3 bases and 2 bases, in that order; junction bases with no gene match: 10. This CDR3 spans 18 amino acids. The CDR3 sequence is CASSYSLAGGALTDTQYF. The CDR3 DNA follows: TGTGCCAGCAGTTATTCCCTAGCGGGGGGCGCGCTCACAGATACGCAGTATTTT.

This clonotype was counted ten times or more. The chain combines TRBV6-5 with TRBJ2-5, with no clear D. The germline V gene encodes CDR1 MNHEY and CDR2 SVGAGI. V was trimmed by 5 bases and J by 3 bases, leaving 10 bases between them. The CDR3 consists of 13 residues. CDR3 bases: TGTGCCAGCAGTCCAACACAAGAAGAGACCCAGTACTTC. Its translation: CASSPTQEETQYF.

Of note for this clonotype: A read error may be the cause here, since a much bigger clone is one base away. The rearrangement links TRBV5-4 to TRBJ2-1, with TRBD1 as a possible D gene (5 bases). The CDR3 sequence is 15 residues long. Trimming removed 3 bases from V and 0 bases from J, with 10 bases in between. The germline V gene encodes CDR1 SGHNT and CDR2 YYREEE (reference sequence). For the CDR3, the DNA is TGTGCCAGCAGCTCACAGGACAACTCCTACAATGAGCAGTTCTTC. It is translated as CASSSQDNSYNEQFF.

This clonotype was found many times. The chain links TRBV5-1 to TRBJ1-5; a possible D gene is TRBD1 (5 bases). Germline lookup yields CDR1 SGHRS and CDR2 YFSETQ. V gave up 1 base and J gave up 2 bases, with 7 bases separating them. This CDR3 is 14 amino acids long. The CDR3 coding sequence is TGCGCCAGCAGCTTGCAGGGAGGCAATCAGCCCCAGCATTTT. Translating gives CASSLQGGNQPQHF.

This clonotype was counted ten times or more. The V call is TRBV5-4, the J call TRBJ2-1, with TRBD1 as a possible D gene (6 bases). Per germline, CDR1 SGHNT and CDR2 YYREEE (reference sequence). The CDR3 is made up of 16 amino acids. The V end lost 0 bases, the J end lost 1 base, and 11 bases lay between the germline ends. This CDR3 is CASSLGGRGSYNEQFF. The CDR3 coding sequence is TGTGCCAGCAGCTTGGGGGGGCGCGGGTCCTACAATGAGCAGTTCTTC.